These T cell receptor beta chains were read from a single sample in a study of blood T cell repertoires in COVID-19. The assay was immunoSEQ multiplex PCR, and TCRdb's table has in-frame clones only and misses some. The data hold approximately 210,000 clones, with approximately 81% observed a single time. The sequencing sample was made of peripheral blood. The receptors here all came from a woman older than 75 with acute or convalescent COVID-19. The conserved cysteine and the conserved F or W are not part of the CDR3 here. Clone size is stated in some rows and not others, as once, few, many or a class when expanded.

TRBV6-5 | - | ASSFYEGTNSPLH
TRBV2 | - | ASSSQGRYEQY
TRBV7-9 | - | ASSVGGFEQF
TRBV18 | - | ASRGTSGVVEQF
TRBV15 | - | ATSRSRPEGKLF
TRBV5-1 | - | ASSFSSGETQY
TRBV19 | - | ASTAGRTGAGEQY
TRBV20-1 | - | SVRQETEAF
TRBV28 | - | ASGQGANQPQH
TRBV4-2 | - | ASSAEGYGYT
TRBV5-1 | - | ASSLGDRHSNTEAF
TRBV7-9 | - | ATQLQGTGELF
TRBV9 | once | ASSVGYGGATDTQY
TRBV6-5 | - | ASSLTGTYQETQY
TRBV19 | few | ASREQGASYGYT
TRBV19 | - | ASSQTGTRINYGYT
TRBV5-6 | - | ASSLAVLGQGGYT
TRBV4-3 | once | ASSQNTGEGETQY
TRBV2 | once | ASRLNSGQINEKLF
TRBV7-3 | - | ASRYQGASTDTQY